Reported below is one T cell receptor (beta chain). In the same sample, other DNA sequences code for this CDR3. The data were taken from a study of blood T cell repertoires in COVID-19. The wider study: In each case, the material was cDNA or gDNA derived from T cells, B-cell-depleted T cells, or PBMCs.

Germline loops: CDR1 MNHEY, CDR2 SMNVEV (reference sequence). There are 13 residues in the CDR3. V lost 3 bases and J lost 5; bases outside the gene matches: 2. Here immunoSEQ multiplex PCR was the method, and the copy in TCRdb shows in-frame clones only, minus some. This table has 150,000 to 200,000 clones, about 88% appearing once. The TCR comes from a man between 18 and 29 years old who had recovered from COVID-19. Sequenced sample: peripheral blood. This rearrangement joins TRBV27 to TRBJ2-3, with 7 bases matching TRBD2. CDR3 DNA: TGTGCCAGCAGTTTCAGGGAGGGAGATACGCAGTATTTT. It encodes CASSFREGDTQYF.